This is a list of T cell receptor beta chains from one sample in a study of cytomegalovirus exposure and HLA in healthy donors. Libraries were prepared by immunoSEQ multiplex PCR; TCRdb keeps only in-frame clonotypes and omits some of them. The sample yields roughly 70,000 clones, over 70% seen once. The sequencing input was PBMCs. These receptors were obtained from an older man in good health and CMV-seronegative. Both conserved end residues are part of each CDR3. Fields, in order: D gene, clone size, J gene, V gene, CDR3 protein, CDR3 DNA. The D gene is left open where the match is weak. Expanded clones get a size class; other rows say once, few or many, or leave the size out.

d_gene: TRBD1; abundance: NA; j_gene: TRBJ1-4; v_gene: TRBV5-1; CDR3aa: CASSRDRGQEKLFF; CDR3nt: TGCGCCAGCAGCCGAGACAGGGGGCAAGAAAAACTGTTTTTT
d_gene: TRBD2; abundance: NA; j_gene: TRBJ2-1; v_gene: TRBV14; CDR3aa: CASSQKGGLAGNEQFF; CDR3nt: TGTGCCAGCAGCCAAAAGGGGGGGCTAGCGGGCAATGAGCAGTTCTTC
d_gene: NA; abundance: NA; j_gene: TRBJ1-3; v_gene: TRBV7-2; CDR3aa: CASSLESGNTIYF; CDR3nt: TGTGCCAGCAGCTTGGAGTCTGGAAACACCATATATTTT
d_gene: NA; abundance: NA; j_gene: TRBJ2-2; v_gene: TRBV29-1; CDR3aa: CSARVNTGELFF; CDR3nt: TGCAGCGCTCGCGTAAACACCGGGGAGCTGTTTTTT
d_gene: NA; abundance: NA; j_gene: TRBJ1-2; v_gene: TRBV28; CDR3aa: CASSSPTEGYTF; CDR3nt: TGTGCCAGCAGTTCCCCGACAGAAGGCTACACCTTC
d_gene: NA; abundance: NA; j_gene: TRBJ2-1; v_gene: TRBV5-1; CDR3aa: CASSLVGTYNEQFF; CDR3nt: TGCGCCAGCAGCTTGGTTGGGACATATAATGAGCAGTTCTTC
d_gene: NA; abundance: once; j_gene: TRBJ2-3; v_gene: TRBV11-3; CDR3aa: CASSSRGVGTDTQYF; CDR3nt: TGTGCCAGCAGCTCACGCGGGGTAGGCACAGATACGCAGTATTTT
d_gene: NA; abundance: NA; j_gene: TRBJ1-3; v_gene: TRBV7-2; CDR3aa: CASSFDRMNTIYF; CDR3nt: TGTGCCAGCAGCTTCGACAGGATGAACACCATATATTTT
d_gene: TRBD2; abundance: NA; j_gene: TRBJ2-1; v_gene: TRBV18; CDR3aa: CASSPWTSGGVANEQFF; CDR3nt: TGTGCCAGCTCACCCTGGACTAGCGGGGGGGTTGCCAATGAGCAGTTCTTC
d_gene: TRBD2; abundance: NA; j_gene: TRBJ2-7; v_gene: TRBV5-1; CDR3aa: CASSNGLAGDSYEQYF; CDR3nt: TGCGCCAGCAGCAACGGACTAGCGGGGGACTCCTACGAGCAGTACTTC
d_gene: NA; abundance: NA; j_gene: TRBJ1-3; v_gene: TRBV7-9; CDR3aa: CASSLISSGNTIYF; CDR3nt: TGTGCCAGCAGCTTAATATCCTCTGGAAACACCATATATTTT
d_gene: TRBD1; abundance: NA; j_gene: TRBJ1-1; v_gene: TRBV11-2; CDR3aa: CASSQFTGGTEAFF; CDR3nt: TGTGCCAGCAGCCAGTTTACAGGGGGCACTGAAGCTTTCTTT
d_gene: NA; abundance: NA; j_gene: TRBJ1-6; v_gene: TRBV27; CDR3aa: CASSLLGQSNSPLHF; CDR3nt: TGTGCCAGCAGTTTACTCGGACAGTCAAATTCACCCCTCCACTTT
d_gene: NA; abundance: NA; j_gene: TRBJ2-7; v_gene: TRBV9; CDR3aa: CASSPGGYYEQYF; CDR3nt: TGTGCCAGCAGCCCCGGAGGGTACTACGAGCAGTACTTC
d_gene: TRBD2; abundance: NA; j_gene: TRBJ2-2; v_gene: TRBV7-6; CDR3aa: CASSDPRLAGVRLAGELFF; CDR3nt: TGTGCCAGCAGCGACCCTCGGTTGGCGGGAGTCCGGTTGGCCGGGGAGCTGTTTTTT
d_gene: TRBD1; abundance: NA; j_gene: TRBJ2-1; v_gene: TRBV7-2; CDR3aa: CASSLSGTGNFDEQFF; CDR3nt: TGTGCCAGCAGCCTCTCCGGGACAGGGAATTTCGATGAGCAGTTCTTC
d_gene: TRBD2; abundance: NA; j_gene: TRBJ2-3; v_gene: TRBV11-2; CDR3aa: CASSSGLAGLLSDTQYF; CDR3nt: TGTGCCAGCAGCTCCGGACTAGCGGGGCTCCTTTCAGATACGCAGTATTTT
d_gene: TRBD2; abundance: NA; j_gene: TRBJ2-5; v_gene: TRBV13; CDR3aa: CASSLRLAGGGETQYF; CDR3nt: TGTGCCAGCAGCTTAAGACTAGCGGGAGGGGGAGAGACCCAGTACTTC
d_gene: NA; abundance: once; j_gene: TRBJ2-5; v_gene: TRBV5-4; CDR3aa: CASSSRTGNAETQYF; CDR3nt: TGTGCCAGCAGCTCCCGGACGGGGAATGCTGAGACCCAGTACTTC
d_gene: TRBD1; abundance: NA; j_gene: TRBJ1-2; v_gene: TRBV6-1; CDR3aa: CASSRDSLYGYTF; CDR3nt: TGTGCCAGCAGCCGGGACAGTCTCTATGGCTACACCTTC
d_gene: NA; abundance: NA; j_gene: TRBJ2-1; v_gene: TRBV30; CDR3aa: CAWSVMSGEQFF; CDR3nt: TGTGCCTGGAGTGTAATGAGCGGGGAGCAGTTCTTC
d_gene: NA; abundance: NA; j_gene: TRBJ2-5; v_gene: TRBV18; CDR3aa: CASSPRGEETQYF; CDR3nt: TGTGCCAGCTCACCTCGGGGTGAGGAGACCCAGTACTTC
d_gene: NA; abundance: few; j_gene: TRBJ1-1; v_gene: TRBV27; CDR3aa: CASGRETEAFF; CDR3nt: TGTGCCAGCGGGAGGGAGACTGAAGCTTTCTTT
d_gene: TRBD1; abundance: few; j_gene: TRBJ2-7; v_gene: TRBV19; CDR3aa: CASSPTGGQGGYEQYF; CDR3nt: TGTGCCAGTAGCCCTACTGGGGGACAGGGTGGTTACGAGCAGTACTTC
d_gene: TRBD1; abundance: NA; j_gene: TRBJ2-7; v_gene: TRBV7-9; CDR3aa: CASSLAGQGKYEQYF; CDR3nt: TGTGCCAGCAGCTTAGCGGGACAGGGGAAGTACGAGCAGTACTTC
d_gene: TRBD1; abundance: NA; j_gene: TRBJ2-1; v_gene: TRBV7-7; CDR3aa: CASSLGQGFSFNEQFF; CDR3nt: TGTGCTAGCAGCTTGGGACAGGGCTTTTCGTTCAATGAGCAGTTCTTC
d_gene: TRBD1; abundance: once; j_gene: TRBJ2-3; v_gene: TRBV19; CDR3aa: CASSRTGGTDTQYF; CDR3nt: TGTGCCAGTAGCCGGACAGGGGGCACAGATACGCAGTATTTT
d_gene: NA; abundance: NA; j_gene: TRBJ2-3; v_gene: TRBV11-3; CDR3aa: CASSLEADTDTQYF; CDR3nt: TGTGCCAGCAGCCTCGAAGCGGACACAGATACGCAGTATTTT
d_gene: TRBD1; abundance: once; j_gene: TRBJ2-7; v_gene: TRBV5-4; CDR3aa: CASSRTGGEQYF; CDR3nt: TGTGCCAGCAGCCGGACAGGGGGCGAGCAGTACTTC
d_gene: NA; abundance: NA; j_gene: TRBJ2-1; v_gene: TRBV2; CDR3aa: CASSDHSGEQFF; CDR3nt: TGTGCCAGCAGTGACCATAGCGGTGAGCAGTTCTTC
d_gene: NA; abundance: few; j_gene: TRBJ1-5; v_gene: TRBV30; CDR3aa: CAWSAPGQPQHF; CDR3nt: TGTGCCTGGAGTGCCCCGGGACAGCCCCAGCATTTT
d_gene: NA; abundance: NA; j_gene: TRBJ1-5; v_gene: TRBV5-6; CDR3aa: CASSLEAGNQPQHF; CDR3nt: TGTGCCAGCAGCTTGGAGGCAGGGAATCAGCCCCAGCATTTT
d_gene: TRBD1; abundance: few; j_gene: TRBJ1-5; v_gene: TRBV6-1; CDR3aa: CASRATGADQPQHF; CDR3nt: TGTGCCAGCAGAGCTACAGGGGCGGATCAGCCCCAGCATTTT
d_gene: NA; abundance: NA; j_gene: TRBJ2-3; v_gene: TRBV11-3; CDR3aa: CASSLGMSTVNTDTQYF; CDR3nt: TGTGCCAGCAGCTTGGGCATGTCGACAGTTAACACAGATACGCAGTATTTT
d_gene: TRBD1; abundance: once; j_gene: TRBJ1-1; v_gene: TRBV7-7; CDR3aa: CASSLLTGSEAFF; CDR3nt: TGTGCTAGCAGCTTATTGACAGGGTCTGAAGCTTTCTTT
d_gene: TRBD1; abundance: NA; j_gene: TRBJ1-2; v_gene: TRBV5-1; CDR3aa: CASSKGTGNYGYTF; CDR3nt: TGCGCCAGCAGCAAGGGGACAGGGAACTATGGCTACACCTTC
d_gene: NA; abundance: once; j_gene: TRBJ1-4; v_gene: TRBV2; CDR3aa: CASSDLTATNEKLFF; CDR3nt: TGTGCCAGCAGTGATCTGACAGCAACTAATGAAAAACTGTTTTTT
d_gene: NA; abundance: NA; j_gene: TRBJ2-1; v_gene: TRBV23-1; CDR3aa: CASSLQFF; CDR3nt: TGCGCCAGCAGTCTACAGTTCTTC
d_gene: NA; abundance: NA; j_gene: TRBJ2-5; v_gene: TRBV27; CDR3aa: CASSLGQGGTQYF; CDR3nt: TGTGCCAGCAGTTTAGGCCAGGGCGGGACCCAGTACTTC
d_gene: TRBD1; abundance: few; j_gene: TRBJ2-7; v_gene: TRBV6-1; CDR3aa: CASSALGTGGDYEQYF; CDR3nt: TGTGCCAGCAGTGCCCTCGGGACAGGGGGGGACTACGAGCAGTACTTC
d_gene: NA; abundance: NA; j_gene: TRBJ2-5; v_gene: TRBV6-1; CDR3aa: CASSRQVGPAETQYF; CDR3nt: TGTGCCAGCAGTAGACAGGTGGGACCGGCGGAGACCCAGTACTTC
d_gene: TRBD1; abundance: NA; j_gene: TRBJ2-7; v_gene: TRBV27; CDR3aa: CASSLIRTRGLGEQYF; CDR3nt: TGTGCCAGCAGTTTAATTCGGACCAGGGGGCTTGGGGAGCAGTACTTC